Presented here are 7 T cell receptor beta chains from one specimen sequenced in a study of CD8 T cells in ankylosing spondylitis. Antigens for these TCRs are unknown. Study conclusions and caveats: Blood from ankylosing spondylitis patients appeared to carry a characteristic roughly eight-variant TCR beta motif.

TCRdb reprocessed the 5' RACE reads via MiXCR and lists one record per CDR3 protein. Of 100,000 or so distinct CDR3 sequences listed, around 8.5% are singletons. Sequencing used blood, either unsorted or a sorted T cell fraction (not recorded which). The receptors were sampled from a male donor with ankylosing spondylitis.

In its sample, this clonotype was seen many times. The chain couples TRBV29-1 to TRBJ2-1; D not resolved. Germline V lookup: CDR1 SQVTM, CDR2 ANQGSEA. With 4 bases removed from V and 2 bases from J, the gap between germline ends came to 9 bases. This CDR3 is 13 amino acids long. The CDR3 protein is CSVVLRTYNEQFF. The CDR3 region has the DNA TGCAGCGTTGTGCTTAGAACCTACAATGAGCAGTTCTTC.

The CDR3 is CASFAGEGEQFF. Written as DNA, the CDR3 is TGTGCCAGCTTTGCGGGAGAGGGTGAGCAGTTCTTC. The V and J genes are TRBV2 and TRBJ2-1; 7 bases fit TRBD2. The CDR3 consists of 12 residues. The V segment lost 8 bases and the J segment 9 bases; nucleotides outside the gene matches: 7. Looked up from germline, CDR1 is SNHLY and CDR2 is FYNNEI. The full variable domain, in which reference TRBV2 and TRBJ2-1 provide the parts outside the CDR3, is EPEVTQTPSHQVTQMGQEVILRCVPISNHLYFYWYRQILGQKVEFLVSFYNNEISEKSEIFDDQFSVERPDGSNFTLKIRSTKLEDSAMYFCASFAGEGEQFFGPGTRLTVL.

This clonotype was seen repeatedly, ten times or more. This rearrangement joins TRBV7-9 to TRBJ1-1; D is undetermined. Germline CDR1 SEHNR, CDR2 FQNEAQ (reference sequence). The CDR3 is made up of 14 amino acids. The V and J ends lost 5 bases and 7 bases respectively, with 17 bases between them. CDR3 residues: CASSRAERENEAFF. CDR3 nucleotides: TGTGCCAGCAGCCGCGCGGAAAGGGAAAATGAAGCTTTCTTT.

This clonotype turned up a few times. The chain recombines TRBV28 with TRBJ2-7; the match to TRBD2 covers 10 bases. V shed 6 bases, J shed 4 bases, and the junction held 9 bases outside the gene matches. The germline V gene encodes CDR1 MDHEN and CDR2 SYDVKM. The CDR3 has 15 amino acids. DNA of the CDR3: TGTGCCAGCAGCTCTGGACTAGCGGAATTATACGAGCAGTACGTC. It is translated as CASSSGLAELYEQYV.

This clonotype was found many times. The chain uses TRBV5-1 and TRBJ2-7; 9 bases match TRBD2. The V segment lost 6 bases and the J segment 5 bases; nucleotides outside the gene matches: 9. The germline CDR1 and CDR2 sequences are SGHRS and YFSETQ. CDR3 length: 14 residues. CDR3 amino acids: CASIPGSGSNEQYF. For the CDR3, the DNA is TGCGCCAGCATCCCGGGTAGCGGGAGCAACGAGCAGTACTTC. The variable domain in full, completed from reference TRBV5-1 and TRBJ2-7, reads KAGVTQTPRYLIKTRGQQVTLSCSPISGHRSVSWYQQTPGQGLQFLFEYFSETQRNKGNFPGRFSGRQFSNSRSEMNVSTLELGDSALYLCASIPGSGSNEQYFGPGTRLTVT.

A word on this clonotype: Since a much larger clone is just one base distant, this may be a read error. The gene calls are TRBV10-3 and TRBJ2-3, with 11 bases that match TRBD2. The CDR3 loop spans 16 amino acids. J was trimmed by 4 bases and V by 3 bases; bases with no gene match: 6. The germline gives CDR1 ENHRY, CDR2 SYGVKD. CDR3: CAISDPLAGEADTQYF. In DNA form, the CDR3 reads TGTGCCATCAGTGATCCACTAGCGGGAGAAGCAGATACGCAGTATTTT.

At least ten counts were recorded for this clonotype. The rearrangement joins TRBV19 to TRBJ1-2; D uncertain. This CDR3 comprises 14 residues. Germline assignment: CDR1 LNHDA and CDR2 SQIVND (reference sequence). Trimming took 1 base from V and 4 from J, leaving 10 bases between them. The CDR3 sequence is CASSIAEGTYGYTF. The DNA of the CDR3 is TGTGCCAGTAGTATAGCGGAGGGAACCTATGGCTACACCTTC.